The 20 T cell receptor beta chains below were found in one sample sequenced in a study of T cell repertoires in cytomegalovirus infection. Antigen specificity for these receptors is unknown. One entry per CDR3 protein results from TCRdb running MiXCR on the reads. This repertoire shows approximately 590,000 distinct CDR3 sequences, roughly 43% found once; its top ten account for roughly 50%. This material consisted of cultured PBMCs, taken from culture after CMV antigen stimulation. Receptors were obtained from a human donor in good health (CMV status not recorded). Some clones in this sample may be carry-over from other donors' samples.

This clonotype has just a few counts. The chain employs TRBV11-2 and TRBJ2-1, with D possibly TRBD2 on 5 matching bases. V dropped 4 bases and J dropped 11 bases, with 15 bases sitting between them. Germline V gene lookup returns CDR1 SGHAT and CDR2 FQNNGV. The CDR3 covers 13 residues. CDR3 loop: CASSSEGSTKQFF. Here the CDR3 DNA reads TGTGCCAGCAGCTCAGAAGGGAGCACGAAGCAGTTCTTC.

This clonotype showed up just once. The chain is built from TRBV6-2 or TRBV6-3 and TRBJ2-1; TRBD2 matches 12 bases. The CDR3 is 18 amino acids. Germline-derived CDR1 and CDR2 are MNHEY and SVGEGT. Trimming took 2 bases from V and 8 from J; bases not matched to a gene: 13. This CDR3 is CASSYLLKSSGRAYEQFF. For the CDR3, the DNA is TGTGCCAGCAGTTACCTTCTTAAATCTAGCGGGAGGGCCTATGAGCAGTTCTTC.

This clonotype has just a few counts. V is TRBV7-8 and J is TRBJ1-2, with D maybe TRBD1 (6 bases). CDR3 length equals 13 residues. V was pared by 8 bases and J by 5 bases, with 15 bases between. Germline CDR1 and CDR2: SGHVS and FQNEAQ. This CDR3 reads CASQKRGDYGYTF. In DNA, the CDR3 is TGTGCCAGCCAGAAGAGGGGGGATTATGGCTACACCTTC.

The V gene is TRBV28, the J gene TRBJ1-2, with D perhaps matching TRBD1 (5 bases). This CDR3 is 16 amino acids long. Trimming shortened V by 1 base and J by 5 bases, and 17 bases separated the two germline ends. CDR1 is MDHEN, CDR2 SYDVKM, per germline. CDR3 coding DNA: TGTGCCAGCAGTTTATTTTCCCAGGGAGGGAAGTATGGCTACACCTTC. It yields the protein CASSLFSQGGKYGYTF.

This clonotype occurred a few times. This chain connects TRBV7-9 to TRBJ1-5; maybe TRBD1 (6 bases). The germline gives CDR1 SEHNR, CDR2 FQNEAQ (reference sequence). The CDR3 length is 15 residues. Trimming pared 5 bases from V and 4 bases from J, leaving 15 bases between. For the CDR3, the DNA is TGTGCCAGCAGCCCCCCGGGACACCTAAATCAGCCCCAGCATTTT. Its protein product is CASSPPGHLNQPQHF.

The CDR3 protein is CATSEGVGRTSGANVLTF. The DNA of the CDR3 is TGTGCCACCAGTGAGGGGGTAGGACGCACCTCTGGGGCCAACGTCCTGACTTTC. The rearrangement links TRBV24-1 to TRBJ2-6, with D perhaps matching TRBD1 or TRBD2 (5 bases each). The V end was cut by 4 bases, the J end by 0 bases, with 15 bases between. Germline CDR1 KGHDR, CDR2 SFDVKD. This CDR3 region has 18 residues.

This chain connects TRBV4-3 to TRBJ2-7, with D perhaps matching TRBD1 (6 bases). CDR3 length: 14 residues. V shed 0 bases and J shed 9 bases, with 15 bases lying between them. Germline CDR1 is LGHNA and CDR2 is YSLEER. CDR3 protein: CASSQEASSTGQYF. CDR3 sequence (DNA): TGCGCCAGCAGCCAAGAGGCCTCCTCGACAGGGCAGTACTTC.

A few counts support this clonotype. The chain uses TRBV28 and TRBJ1-4; possible D gene TRBD1, 5 bases. Germline assignment: CDR1 MDHEN and CDR2 SYDVKM. The CDR3 runs 16 residues. Trimming removed 1 base from V and 0 bases from J, with 9 bases in between. The CDR3 DNA reads as TGTGCCAGCAGTTTATTAGGGGACTCAACTAATGAAAAACTGTTTTTT. Translation: CASSLLGDSTNEKLFF.

This clonotype has only a few counts. CDR3 protein: CASSIPRDRVEQFF. The CDR3 region has the DNA TGTGCCAGTAGTATCCCCCGGGACAGGGTTGAGCAGTTCTTC. This rearrangement joins TRBV19 to TRBJ2-1, with TRBD1 matching over 9 bases. This CDR3 has 14 residues. The germline CDR1 and CDR2 sequences are LNHDA and SQIVND (reference sequence). Losses at the gene ends were 3 bases for V and 9 bases for J; bases not matched to a gene: 6.

The chain is built from TRBV6-1 and TRBJ1-4; possibly TRBD1 for D (5 bases). The CDR3 runs to 12 residues. CDR1 MNHNS and CDR2 SASEGT come from the germline V gene. V was clipped by 6 bases and J by 3 bases, with 5 bases between them. The DNA of the CDR3 is TGTGCCAGCAGCAGGGCTAATGAAAAACTGTTTTTT. This gives the protein CASSRANEKLFF.

The rearrangement uses TRBV25-1 and TRBJ1-6; D possibly corresponds to TRBD1 (5 bases). In germline, CDR1 is MGHDK, CDR2 SYGVNS. The V end lost 4 bases, the J end lost 8 bases, and 15 bases lay between the germline ends. This CDR3 is built from 15 residues. In DNA form, the CDR3 reads TGTGCCAGCAGTGCCTTAGACAGAACCTATTCACCCCTCCACTTT. It specifies CASSALDRTYSPLHF. Supplemented by reference TRBV25-1 and TRBJ1-6, the full variable domain reads EADIYQTPRYLVIGTGKKITLECSQTMGHDKMYWYQQDPGMELHLIHYSYGVNSTEKGDLSSESTVSRIRTEHFPLTLESARPSHTSQYLCASSALDRTYSPLHFGNGTRLTVT.

This chain joins TRBV4-3 and TRBJ2-5; maybe TRBD2 (6 bases). This CDR3 has 15 residues. Germline-derived CDR1 and CDR2 are LGHNA and YSLEER. V lost 3 bases to trimming and J lost 1 base, with 12 bases between them. The chain's CDR3 is CASSQEGRTQETQYF. The CDR3, as DNA: TGCGCCAGCAGCCAGGAGGGACGGACCCAAGAGACCCAGTACTTC.

V usage is TRBV12-3 or TRBV12-4 and J usage is TRBJ2-5; the match to TRBD2 covers 8 bases. The junction had 9 bases not matched to a gene; V was cut back by 7 bases and J by 5 bases. The CDR3 is made up of 14 amino acids. The CDR3 sequence: CASTIAGGSETQYF. DNA for the CDR3: TGTGCCAGCACCATCGCGGGGGGAAGTGAGACCCAGTACTTC.

The chain links TRBV6-2 or TRBV6-3 to TRBJ1-2, with D uncertain. This CDR3 has 14 residues. Germline values: CDR1 MNHEY, CDR2 SVGEGT. V dropped 4 bases and J dropped 3 bases, with 12 bases sitting between them. The CDR3: CASSSRTEDYGYTF. The CDR3 region has the DNA TGTGCCAGCAGTTCCCGGACCGAAGACTATGGCTACACCTTC.

The CDR3 is CAISESFNYGYTF. The CDR3 DNA reads as TGTGCCATCAGTGAAAGCTTCAACTATGGCTACACCTTC. V is TRBV10-3 and J is TRBJ1-2; D is uncertain. This CDR3 has 13 amino acids. V lost 3 bases to trimming and J lost 2 bases, with 7 bases between them. Germline CDR1 ENHRY, CDR2 SYGVKD.

The V call is TRBV5-4, the J call TRBJ2-1, with D perhaps being TRBD1 or TRBD2 (5 bases each). The germline CDR1 and CDR2 sequences are SGHNT and YYREEE (reference sequence). CDR3 length: 17 amino acids. The V end lost 1 base, the J end lost 0 bases, and 14 bases lay between the germline ends. The CDR3 reads CASSLLGRVSSYNEQFF. The CDR3 region has the DNA TGTGCCAGCAGCTTGTTGGGGCGGGTAAGCTCCTACAATGAGCAGTTCTTC.

V and J are TRBV10-3 and TRBJ1-2; a weak D match, TRBD1 (6 bases). Germline-derived CDR1 and CDR2 are ENHRY and SYGVKD. Trimming left V 0 bases short and J 5 bases short, with 16 bases between. This CDR3 has 16 residues. This CDR3 reads CAISESSTGRTYGYTF. The CDR3 DNA reads as TGTGCCATCAGTGAGTCCAGTACAGGGAGGACATATGGCTACACCTTC.

The CDR3 here is CASCPKGGGTGELFF. The CDR3 nucleotides are TGTGCCAGCTGCCCAAAAGGAGGGGGCACCGGGGAGCTGTTTTTT. The chain employs TRBV7-6 and TRBJ2-2, with D perhaps given as TRBD1 or TRBD2 (6 bases each). Trimming shortened V by 8 bases and J by 4 bases, and 17 bases separated the two germline ends. Germline assignment: CDR1 SGHVS and CDR2 FNYEAQ. The CDR3 is 15 residues long.

This clonotype appeared a few times. This chain links TRBV9 with TRBJ1-2, with 9 bases matching TRBD1. V trimming: 3 bases; J trimming: 7 bases; junction bases outside the gene matches: 13. This CDR3 spans 16 amino acids. CDR1 is SGDLS and CDR2 is YYNGEE in the germline V gene. CDR3 region: CASSALSLGQGSGYTF. DNA of the CDR3: TGTGCCAGCAGCGCTCTATCCTTGGGACAGGGCTCTGGCTACACCTTC. Supplemented by reference TRBV9 and TRBJ1-2, the full variable domain reads DSGVTQTPKHLITATGQRVTLRCSPRSGDLSVYWYQQSLDQGLQFLIQYYNGEERAKGNILERFSAQQFPDLHSELNLSSLELGDSALYFCASSALSLGQGSGYTFGSGTRLTVV.

The chain uses TRBV6-1 and TRBJ2-7; possibly TRBD2 for D (5 bases). Trimming pared 6 bases from V and 6 bases from J, leaving 18 bases between. This CDR3 contains 14 residues. Looked up from germline, CDR1 is MNHNS and CDR2 is SASEGT. The chain's CDR3 is CASRGGLISIEQYF. CDR3 nucleotide sequence: TGTGCCAGCAGGGGCGGGCTCATATCAATCGAGCAGTACTTC.